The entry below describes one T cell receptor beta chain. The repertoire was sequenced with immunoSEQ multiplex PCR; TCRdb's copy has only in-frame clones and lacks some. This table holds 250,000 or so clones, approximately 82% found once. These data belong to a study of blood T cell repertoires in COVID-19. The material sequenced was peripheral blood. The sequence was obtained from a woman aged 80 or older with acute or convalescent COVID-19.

The CDR3, as DNA: TGCGCCAGCAGCCAAGAGCTGCTAGCGGGGGGCCAGGTAGATACGCAGTATTTT. As protein: CASSQELLAGGQVDTQYF. This chain uses TRBV4-3 with TRBJ2-3, with 11 positions matching TRBD2. V was clipped by 0 bases and J by 5 bases; unmatched bases: 10. Germline loops: CDR1 LGHNA, CDR2 YSLEER. The CDR3 totals 18 residues.